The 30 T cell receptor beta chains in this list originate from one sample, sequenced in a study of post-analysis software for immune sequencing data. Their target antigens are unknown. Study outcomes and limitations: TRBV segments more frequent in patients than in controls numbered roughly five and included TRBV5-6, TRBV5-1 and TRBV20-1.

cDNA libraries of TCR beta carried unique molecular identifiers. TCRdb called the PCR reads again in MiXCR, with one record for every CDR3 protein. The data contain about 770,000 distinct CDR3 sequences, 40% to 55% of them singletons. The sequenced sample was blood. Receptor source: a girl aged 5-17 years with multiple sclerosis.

The DNA for the CDR3 is TGTGCCAGCAGCCAGTCACTAGCGGGAGCCCAAGAGACCCAGTACTTC. Its translation: CASSQSLAGAQETQYF. The chain links TRBV3-1 to TRBJ2-5, with 11 bases fitting TRBD2. The V segment lost 3 bases and the J segment 1 base; nucleotides outside the gene matches: 4. Germline-derived CDR1 and CDR2 are LGHDT and YNNKEL (reference sequence). CDR3 length: 16 amino acids.

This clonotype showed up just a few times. The CDR3 reads CASSQGNGYYEQYF. CDR3 DNA: TGTGCCAGCAGCCAAGGGAACGGTTACTACGAGCAGTACTTC. This chain links TRBV3-1 with TRBJ2-7; D unclear. This CDR3 has 14 amino acids. V dropped 1 base and J dropped 3 bases, with 10 bases sitting between them. The germline V gene encodes CDR1 LGHDT and CDR2 YNNKEL (reference sequence).

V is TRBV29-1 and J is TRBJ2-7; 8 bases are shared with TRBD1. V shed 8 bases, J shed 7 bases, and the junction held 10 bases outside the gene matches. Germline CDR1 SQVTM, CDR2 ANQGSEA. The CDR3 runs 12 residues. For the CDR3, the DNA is TGCAGCTATCGGACAGGGTCGAGGGAGCAGTACTTC. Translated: CSYRTGSREQYF.

The CDR3 loop is CASSLSQGAHNEQFF. Written as DNA, the CDR3 is TGTGCCAGCAGCTTGTCTCAGGGGGCCCACAATGAGCAGTTCTTC. The chain joins TRBV7-8 to TRBJ2-1; 8 positions match TRBD1. The CDR3 spans 15 residues. The V segment lost 3 bases and the J segment 5 bases; nucleotides outside the gene matches: 6. CDR1 SGHVS and CDR2 FQNEAQ come from the germline V gene.

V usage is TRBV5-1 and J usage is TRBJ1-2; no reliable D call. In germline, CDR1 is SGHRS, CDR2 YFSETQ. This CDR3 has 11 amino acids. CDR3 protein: CPRESTYGYTF. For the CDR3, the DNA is TGCCCTCGGGAGAGCACCTATGGCTACACCTTC.

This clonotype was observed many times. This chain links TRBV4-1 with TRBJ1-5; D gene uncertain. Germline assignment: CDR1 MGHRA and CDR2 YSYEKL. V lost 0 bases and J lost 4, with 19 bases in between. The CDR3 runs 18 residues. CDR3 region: CASSQDLPFGLGNQPQHF. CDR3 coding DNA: TGCGCCAGCAGCCAAGATCTCCCATTCGGGCTTGGTAATCAGCCCCAGCATTTT.

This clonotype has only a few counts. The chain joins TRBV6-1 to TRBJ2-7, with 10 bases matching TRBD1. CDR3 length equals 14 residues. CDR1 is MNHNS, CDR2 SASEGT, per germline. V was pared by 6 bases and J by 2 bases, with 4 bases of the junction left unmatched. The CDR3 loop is CASRRTGGPYEQYF. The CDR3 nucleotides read TGTGCCAGCAGGCGGACAGGGGGGCCCTACGAGCAGTACTTC.

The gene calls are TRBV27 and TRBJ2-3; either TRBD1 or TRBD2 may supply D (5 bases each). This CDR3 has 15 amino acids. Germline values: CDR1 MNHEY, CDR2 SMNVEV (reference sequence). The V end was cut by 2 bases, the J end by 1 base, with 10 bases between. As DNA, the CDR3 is TGTGCCAGCAGTTTACCCGGGGCAGGCACAGATACGCAGTATTTT. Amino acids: CASSLPGAGTDTQYF.

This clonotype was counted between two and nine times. Here the CDR3 DNA reads TGTGCCAGCAGTTTAGGTGGAGGGTTCGATGAGCAGTTCTTC. It codes for CASSLGGGFDEQFF. The chain uses TRBV12-3 or TRBV12-4 and TRBJ2-1; D perhaps matches TRBD2 (6 bases). CDR3 length equals 14 residues. The V end lost 1 base, the J end lost 8 bases, and 12 bases lay between the germline ends.

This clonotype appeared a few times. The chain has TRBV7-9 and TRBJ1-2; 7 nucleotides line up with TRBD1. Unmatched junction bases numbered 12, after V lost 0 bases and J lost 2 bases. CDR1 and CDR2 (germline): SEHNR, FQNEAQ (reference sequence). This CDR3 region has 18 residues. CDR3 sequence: CASSLAPGDRGYNYGYTF. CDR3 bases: TGTGCCAGCAGCTTAGCCCCCGGGGACAGAGGGTACAACTATGGCTACACCTTC.

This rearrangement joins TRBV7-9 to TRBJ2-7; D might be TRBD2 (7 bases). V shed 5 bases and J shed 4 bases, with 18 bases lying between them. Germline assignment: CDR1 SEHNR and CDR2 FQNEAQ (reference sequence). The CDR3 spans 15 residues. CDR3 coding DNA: TGTGCCAGCAGCCCAGAAGGGGGGGCATGGTACGAGCAGTACTTC. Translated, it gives CASSPEGGAWYEQYF. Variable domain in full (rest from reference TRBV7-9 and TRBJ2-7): DTGVSQNPRHKITKRGQNVTFRCDPISEHNRLYWYRQTLGQGPEFLTYFQNEAQLEKSRLLSDRFSAERPKGSFSTLEIQRTEQGDSAMYLCASSPEGGAWYEQYFGPGTRLTVT.

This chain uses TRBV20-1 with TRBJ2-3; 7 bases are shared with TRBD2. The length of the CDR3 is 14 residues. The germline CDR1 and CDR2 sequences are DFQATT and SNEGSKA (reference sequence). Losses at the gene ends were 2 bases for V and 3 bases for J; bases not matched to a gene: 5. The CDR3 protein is CSARPGLLTDTQYF. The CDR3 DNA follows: TGCAGTGCTAGACCGGGACTACTGACAGATACGCAGTATTTT.

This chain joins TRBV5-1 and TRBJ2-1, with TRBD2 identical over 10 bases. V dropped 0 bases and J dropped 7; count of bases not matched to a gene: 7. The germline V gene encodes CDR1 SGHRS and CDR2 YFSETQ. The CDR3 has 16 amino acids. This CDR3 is CASSLVRAGGPNEQFF. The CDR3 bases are TGCGCCAGCAGCTTGGTACGAGCGGGAGGGCCGAATGAGCAGTTCTTC. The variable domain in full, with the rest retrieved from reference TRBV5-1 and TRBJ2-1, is KAGVTQTPRYLIKTRGQQVTLSCSPISGHRSVSWYQQTPGQGLQFLFEYFSETQRNKGNFPGRFSGRQFSNSRSEMNVSTLELGDSALYLCASSLVRAGGPNEQFFGPGTRLTVL.

Here the CDR3 DNA reads TGCAGTGCTAGAGATCGGGGACGCGGGCTCAATGAGCAGTTCTTC. Its protein product is CSARDRGRGLNEQFF. The rearrangement links TRBV20-1 to TRBJ2-1; D might be TRBD1 or TRBD2, each matching 5 bases. Germline assignment: CDR1 DFQATT and CDR2 SNEGSKA (reference sequence). This CDR3 contains 15 residues. Trimming took off 0 bases at V and 6 bases at J, with 15 bases between the two ends.

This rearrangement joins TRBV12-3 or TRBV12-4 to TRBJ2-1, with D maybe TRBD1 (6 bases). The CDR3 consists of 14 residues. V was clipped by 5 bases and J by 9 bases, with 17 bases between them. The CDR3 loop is CASSPRGRGGEQFF. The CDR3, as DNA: TGTGCCAGCAGTCCACGCGGACGAGGGGGTGAGCAGTTCTTC.

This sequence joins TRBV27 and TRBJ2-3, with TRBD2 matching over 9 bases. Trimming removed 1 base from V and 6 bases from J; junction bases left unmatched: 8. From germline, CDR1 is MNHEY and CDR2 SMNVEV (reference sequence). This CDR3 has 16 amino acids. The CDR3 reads CASSLWRAGGWDTQYF. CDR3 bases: TGTGCCAGCAGTTTATGGCGAGCGGGGGGTTGGGATACGCAGTATTTT.

CDR3 nucleotides: TGTGCCAGCAGGCCGCTGGATACTAACTATGGCTACACCTTC. Translating it yields CASRPLDTNYGYTF. This chain connects TRBV7-9 to TRBJ1-2; D gene uncertain. V dropped 6 bases and J dropped 0 bases, with 11 bases sitting between them. Germline CDR1 and CDR2: SEHNR and FQNEAQ (reference sequence). The CDR3 has 14 amino acids.

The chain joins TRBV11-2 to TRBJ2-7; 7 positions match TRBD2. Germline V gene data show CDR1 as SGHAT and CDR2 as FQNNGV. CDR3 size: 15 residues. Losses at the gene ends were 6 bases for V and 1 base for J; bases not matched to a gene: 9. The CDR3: CASSGRGGSSYEQYF. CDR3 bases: TGTGCCAGCAGTGGACGTGGCGGGAGTTCCTACGAGCAGTACTTC.

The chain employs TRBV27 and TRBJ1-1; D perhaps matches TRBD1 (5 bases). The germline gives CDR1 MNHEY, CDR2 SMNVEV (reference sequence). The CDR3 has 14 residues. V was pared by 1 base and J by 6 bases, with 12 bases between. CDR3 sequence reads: CASSLYQGAAEAFF. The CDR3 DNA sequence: TGTGCCAGCAGTTTATACCAGGGAGCGGCTGAAGCTTTCTTT.

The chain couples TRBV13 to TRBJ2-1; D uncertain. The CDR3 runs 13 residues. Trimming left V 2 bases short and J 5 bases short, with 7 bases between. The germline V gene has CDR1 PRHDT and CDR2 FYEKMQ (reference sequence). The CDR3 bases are TGTGCCAGCAGCTTAAAATGGAACAATGAGCAGTTCTTC. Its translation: CASSLKWNNEQFF.

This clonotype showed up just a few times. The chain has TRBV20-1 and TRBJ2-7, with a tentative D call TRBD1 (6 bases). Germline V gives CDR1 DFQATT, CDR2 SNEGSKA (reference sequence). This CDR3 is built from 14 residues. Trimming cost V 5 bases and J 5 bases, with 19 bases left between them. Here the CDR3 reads CSAPNRVGTDEQYF. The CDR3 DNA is TGCAGTGCTCCAAACAGGGTAGGGACGGACGAGCAGTACTTC.

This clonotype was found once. CDR3 residues: CASSVGPSRGTDTQYF. The CDR3 nucleotides read TGTGCCAGCAGCGTAGGACCGTCGCGGGGCACAGATACGCAGTATTTT. This chain uses TRBV9 with TRBJ2-3, with D perhaps TRBD2 (5 bases). Between the trimmed V and J ends, which lost 0 bases and 1 base, there was a span of 12 bases. The CDR3 covers 16 residues. Germline CDR1 SGDLS, CDR2 YYNGEE. Full variable domain (rest looked up from reference TRBV9 and TRBJ2-3): DSGVTQTPKHLITATGQRVTLRCSPRSGDLSVYWYQQSLDQGLQFLIQYYNGEERAKGNILERFSAQQFPDLHSELNLSSLELGDSALYFCASSVGPSRGTDTQYFGPGTRLTVL.

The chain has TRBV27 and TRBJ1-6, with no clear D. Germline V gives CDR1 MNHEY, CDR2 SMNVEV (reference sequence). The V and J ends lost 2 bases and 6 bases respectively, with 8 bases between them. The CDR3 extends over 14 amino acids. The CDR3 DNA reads TGTGCCAGCAGTTTACCCGCTACTAATTCACCCCTCCACTTT. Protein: CASSLPATNSPLHF.

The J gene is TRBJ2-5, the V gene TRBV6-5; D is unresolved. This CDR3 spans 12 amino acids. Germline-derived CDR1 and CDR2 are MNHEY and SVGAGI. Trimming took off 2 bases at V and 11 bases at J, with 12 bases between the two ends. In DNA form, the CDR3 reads TGTGCCAGCAGTTACGCAGGTGATGAGCAGTACTTC. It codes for CASSYAGDEQYF.

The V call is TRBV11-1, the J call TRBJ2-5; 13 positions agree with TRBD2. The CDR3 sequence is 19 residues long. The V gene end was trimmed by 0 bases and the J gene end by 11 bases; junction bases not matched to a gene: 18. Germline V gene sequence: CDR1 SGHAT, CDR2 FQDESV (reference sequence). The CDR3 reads CASSLAIMGLAGLRNEQYF. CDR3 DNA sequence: TGTGCCAGCAGCTTAGCGATTATGGGACTAGCGGGGCTACGCAATGAGCAGTACTTC.

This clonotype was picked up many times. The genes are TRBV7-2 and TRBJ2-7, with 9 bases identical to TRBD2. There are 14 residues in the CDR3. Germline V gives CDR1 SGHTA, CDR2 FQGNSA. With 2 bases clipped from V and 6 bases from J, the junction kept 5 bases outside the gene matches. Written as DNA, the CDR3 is TGTGCCAGCAGCTTATTAGCGGGAGCGGGCGAGCAGTACTTC. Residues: CASSLLAGAGEQYF.

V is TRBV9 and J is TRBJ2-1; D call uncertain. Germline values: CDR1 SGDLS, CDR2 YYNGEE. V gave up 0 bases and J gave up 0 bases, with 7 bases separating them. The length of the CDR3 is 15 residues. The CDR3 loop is CASSVGDGSYNEQFF. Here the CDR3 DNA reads TGTGCCAGCAGCGTAGGGGATGGCTCCTACAATGAGCAGTTCTTC.

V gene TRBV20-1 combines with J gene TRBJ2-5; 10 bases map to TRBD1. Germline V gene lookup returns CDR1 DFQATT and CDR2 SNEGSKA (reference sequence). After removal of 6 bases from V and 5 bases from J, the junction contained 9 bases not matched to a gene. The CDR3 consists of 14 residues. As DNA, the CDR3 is TGCAGTGCCAACAGGGGACAGGGGCAGGAGACCCAGTACTTC. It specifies CSANRGQGQETQYF.

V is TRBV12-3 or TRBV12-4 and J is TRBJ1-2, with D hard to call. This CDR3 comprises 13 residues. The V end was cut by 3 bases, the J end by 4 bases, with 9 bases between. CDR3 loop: CASSFGETYGYTF. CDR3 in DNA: TGTGCCAGCAGTTTTGGTGAGACCTATGGCTACACCTTC.

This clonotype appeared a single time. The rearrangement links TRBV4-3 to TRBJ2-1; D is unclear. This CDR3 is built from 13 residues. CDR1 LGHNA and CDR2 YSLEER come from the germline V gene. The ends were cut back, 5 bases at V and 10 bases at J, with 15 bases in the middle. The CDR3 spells CASSVNPYLEQFF. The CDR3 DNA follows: TGCGCCAGCAGCGTAAACCCTTACTTGGAGCAGTTCTTC.